This T cell receptor beta chain originates from a study of T cell responses to AZD1222 COVID-19 vaccine. Concerning this clone: The target antigen is unknown.

The protocol was immunoSEQ multiplex PCR, while the TCRdb copy is restricted to in-frame clones and leaves out a portion. Of 150,000 to 200,000 clones in the sample, nearly 95% were seen once. Regarding the study as a whole: Spike regions recognized by vaccine-associated CD4 TCRs spanned the protein, led by 160-218 and 743-854. Close to half of spike-specific TCRs reportedly recognize unmutated variant regions.

This TCR derives from an adult in good health. The sequencing here drew on peripheral blood, taken on day 0 of AZD1222 vaccination.

The DNA for the CDR3 is TGTGCCGGGAATACGCAGGGGAGAGCCTACGAGCAGTACTTC. Translation gives CAGNTQGRAYEQYF. The chain couples TRBV30 to TRBJ2-7; tentatively, D is TRBD1 (6 bases). V gave up 8 bases and J gave up 2 bases, with 19 bases separating them. The CDR3 runs to 14 residues. CDR1 is GTSNPN and CDR2 is SVGIG in the germline V gene (reference sequence).